Listed below are T cell receptor beta chains from one sample, sequenced in a study of blood T cell repertoires in COVID-19. Using immunoSEQ multiplex PCR, the repertoire was profiled, and TCRdb retains in-frame clones only, with some absent. The repertoire holds tens of thousands of clones, with roughly 89% as singletons. Sequenced sample: peripheral blood. The receptors were sampled from an elderly man with acute or convalescent COVID-19. The CDR3 runs from the conserved cysteine through the conserved F or W. The D gene is left open where the match is weak. Clone size is given for some rows only: seen once, a few or many times, or a class if the clone is expanded.

D gene | J gene | V gene | clone size | CDR3 protein | CDR3 DNA
. | TRBJ2-2 | TRBV19 | . | CASSPRRMNTGELFF | TGTGCCAGTAGTCCCCGCAGGATGAACACCGGGGAGCTGTTTTTT
. | TRBJ1-4 | TRBV2 | . | CASGGTRDEKLFF | TGTGCCAGCGGAGGGACCCGGGACGAAAAACTGTTTTTT
. | TRBJ1-2 | TRBV5-6 | once | CASSLVGGTMKITF | TGTGCCAGCAGCTTGGTAGGGGGAACTATGAAAATCACCTTC
TRBD1 | TRBJ1-2 | TRBV24-1 | . | CATSEPGTAYYGYTF | TGTGCCACCAGTGAACCCGGGACAGCGTACTATGGCTACACCTTC
TRBD1 | TRBJ1-1 | TRBV27 | . | CASRRTGNTEAFF | TGTGCCAGCAGGAGGACAGGGAACACTGAAGCTTTCTTT
TRBD1 | TRBJ1-2 | TRBV3-1/TRBV3-2 | . | CASSQVGTGGDGYTF | TGTGCCAGCAGCCAAGTTGGGACAGGGGGCGATGGCTACACCTTC
TRBD1 | TRBJ1-6 | TRBV30 | . | CAWSGQGNSPLHF | TGTGCCTGGAGTGGACAGGGGAATTCACCCCTCCACTTT
. | TRBJ1-5 | TRBV3-1/TRBV3-2 | once | CASSQGGGSNQPQHF | TGTGCCAGCAGCCAAGGGGGGGGTAGCAATCAGCCCCAGCATTTT
TRBD1 | TRBJ2-3 | TRBV5-1 | . | CASSPQQGGLGDTQYF | TGCGCCAGCAGCCCCCAACAGGGGGGACTGGGAGATACGCAGTATTTT
. | TRBJ1-2 | TRBV7-8 | few | CASSLVGGPTNYGYTF | TGTGCCAGCAGCTTAGTTGGCGGCCCGACTAACTATGGCTACACCTTC
TRBD1 | TRBJ1-6 | TRBV5-6 | . | CASSQTLTGGVSSPLHF | TGTGCCAGCAGCCAAACCTTGACAGGGGGAGTAAGTTCACCCCTCCACTTT
. | TRBJ1-1 | TRBV11-2 | . | CASSLVNLREPEAFF | TGTGCCAGCAGCTTAGTGAATCTCCGGGAACCTGAAGCTTTCTTT
. | TRBJ1-4 | TRBV2 | . | CASNRNTNGGEKLFF | TGTGCCAGCAATCGTAACACCAACGGGGGAGAAAAACTGTTTTTT
TRBD1 | TRBJ1-3 | TRBV5-4 | once | CASSAQHRGAGNTIYF | TGTGCCAGCAGCGCCCAACACAGGGGAGCTGGAAACACCATATATTTT
TRBD2 | TRBJ2-7 | TRBV19 | . | CASSLREGGPYEQYF | TGTGCCAGTAGTCTTCGGGAGGGGGGGCCCTACGAGCAGTACTTC
. | TRBJ2-6 | TRBV23-1 | . | CASSQAGSTSGANVLTF | TGCGCCAGCAGTCAAGCAGGGTCGACCTCTGGGGCCAACGTCCTGACTTTC
TRBD1 | TRBJ1-3 | TRBV11-2 | . | CASSLGDSSGNTIYF | TGTGCCAGCAGCTTAGGGGACAGCTCTGGAAACACCATATATTTT
. | TRBJ1-4 | TRBV6-5 | few | CASSYGLGGGNEKLFF | TGTGCCAGCAGTTACGGGTTAGGCGGGGGCAATGAAAAACTGTTTTTT
. | TRBJ1-4 | TRBV7-6 | . | CASSLSELGEKLFF | TGTGCCAGCAGCTTGTCGGAATTGGGCGAAAAACTGTTTTTT
. | TRBJ1-1 | TRBV3-1/TRBV3-2 | . | CASSPTANTEAFF | TGTGCCAGCAGCCCGACAGCGAACACTGAAGCTTTCTTT
. | TRBJ1-3 | TRBV7-3 | . | CASSPDSSGNTIYF | TGTGCCAGCAGCCCCGACAGCTCTGGAAACACCATATATTTT
. | TRBJ1-1 | TRBV6-5 | . | CASISGGGGDTEAFF | TGTGCCAGCATCTCGGGAGGAGGGGGGGACACTGAAGCTTTCTTT
. | TRBJ1-2 | TRBV19 | . | CASSVGQGSRGYTF | TGTGCCAGTTCGGTAGGGCAGGGATCTCGTGGCTACACCTTC
. | TRBJ1-5 | TRBV7-2 | . | CASNPLGGQPQHF | TGTGCCAGCAACCCCCTCGGTGGTCAGCCCCAGCATTTT
. | TRBJ1-4 | TRBV19 | . | CASSVSSGHGEKLFF | TGTGCCAGTAGTGTATCCTCGGGACACGGAGAAAAACTGTTTTTT
TRBD1 | TRBJ1-2 | TRBV30 | . | CAWTSEGASYGYTF | TGTGCCTGGACCTCGGAGGGGGCGAGCTATGGCTACACCTTC
. | TRBJ1-2 | TRBV2 | once | CASSEGQRITVYIF | TGTGCCAGCAGTGAAGGACAGAGGATTACTGTCTACATCTTC
. | TRBJ1-2 | TRBV7-3 | . | CASSLTGEYNYGYTF | TGTGCCAGCAGCTTGACCGGGGAGTACAACTATGGCTACACCTTC
. | TRBJ1-1 | TRBV6-5 | . | CASSSDTMNTEAFF | TGTGCCAGCAGCAGTGACACGATGAACACTGAAGCTTTCTTT
TRBD1 | TRBJ1-5 | TRBV2 | . | CASSGRTGWGSNQPQHF | TGTGCCAGCAGTGGACGGACAGGGTGGGGTAGCAATCAGCCCCAGCATTTT
. | TRBJ1-5 | TRBV10-1 | . | CASSDRGRVCNQPQHF | TGCGCCAGCAGTGATAGAGGGAGGGTTTGCAATCAGCCCCAGCATTTT